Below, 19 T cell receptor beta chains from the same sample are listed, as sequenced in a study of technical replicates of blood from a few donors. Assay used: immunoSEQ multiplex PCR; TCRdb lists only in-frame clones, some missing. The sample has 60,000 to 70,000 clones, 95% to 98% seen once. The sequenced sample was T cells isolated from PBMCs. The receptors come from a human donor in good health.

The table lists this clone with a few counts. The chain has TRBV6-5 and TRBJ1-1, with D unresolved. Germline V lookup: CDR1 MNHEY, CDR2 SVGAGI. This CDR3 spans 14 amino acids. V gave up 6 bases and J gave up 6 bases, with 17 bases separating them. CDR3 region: CASRHQGSTAEAFF. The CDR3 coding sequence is TGTGCCAGCAGACACCAAGGGAGTACGGCTGAAGCTTTCTTT.

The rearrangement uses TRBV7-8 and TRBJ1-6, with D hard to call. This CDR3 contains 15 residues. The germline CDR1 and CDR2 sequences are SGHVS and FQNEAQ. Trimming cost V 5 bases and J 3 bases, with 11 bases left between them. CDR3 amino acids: CASSGQRDYNSPLHF. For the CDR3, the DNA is TGTGCCAGCAGCGGCCAGCGGGACTATAATTCACCCCTCCACTTT.

The CDR3 protein is CASSYSRGTGELFF. In DNA form, the CDR3 reads TGTGCCAGCAGTTACTCGAGAGGGACCGGGGAGCTGTTTTTT. The genes are TRBV6-5 and TRBJ2-2; D may be TRBD2 (5 bases). V shed 0 bases and J shed 5 bases, with 7 bases lying between them. The CDR3 totals 14 residues. From germline, CDR1 is MNHEY and CDR2 SVGAGI.

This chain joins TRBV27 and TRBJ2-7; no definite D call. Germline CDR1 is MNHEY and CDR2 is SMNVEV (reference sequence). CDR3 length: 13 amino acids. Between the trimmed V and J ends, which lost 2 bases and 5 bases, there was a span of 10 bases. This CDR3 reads CASSLTRRHEQYF. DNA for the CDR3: TGTGCCAGCAGTTTAACGAGGCGCCACGAGCAGTACTTC.

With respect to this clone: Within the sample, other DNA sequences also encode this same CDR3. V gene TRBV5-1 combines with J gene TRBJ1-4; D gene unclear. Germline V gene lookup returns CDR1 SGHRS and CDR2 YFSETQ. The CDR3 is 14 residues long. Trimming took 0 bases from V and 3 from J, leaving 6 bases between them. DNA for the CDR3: TGCGCCAGCAGCTTGGGGACTGCTAATGAAAAACTGTTTTTT. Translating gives CASSLGTANEKLFF.

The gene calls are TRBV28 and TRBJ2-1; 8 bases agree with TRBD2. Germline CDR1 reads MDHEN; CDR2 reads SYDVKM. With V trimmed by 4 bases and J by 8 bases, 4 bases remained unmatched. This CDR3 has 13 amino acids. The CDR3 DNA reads TGTGCCAGCAGTTCTTCCGGGGGGGATGAGCAGTTCTTC. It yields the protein CASSSSGGDEQFF. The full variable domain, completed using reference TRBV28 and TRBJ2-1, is DVKVTQSSRYLVKRTGEKVFLECVQDMDHENMFWYRQDPGLGLRLIYFSYDVKMKEKGDIPEGYSVSREKKERFSLILESASTNQTSMYLCASSSSGGDEQFFGPGTRLTVL.

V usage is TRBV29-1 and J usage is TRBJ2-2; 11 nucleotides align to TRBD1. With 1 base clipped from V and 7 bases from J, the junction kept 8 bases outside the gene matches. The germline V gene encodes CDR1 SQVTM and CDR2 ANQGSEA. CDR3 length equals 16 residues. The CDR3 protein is CSVEGTGGGGDGELFF. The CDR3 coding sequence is TGCAGCGTTGAAGGGACAGGGGGCGGGGGTGACGGGGAGCTGTTTTTT.

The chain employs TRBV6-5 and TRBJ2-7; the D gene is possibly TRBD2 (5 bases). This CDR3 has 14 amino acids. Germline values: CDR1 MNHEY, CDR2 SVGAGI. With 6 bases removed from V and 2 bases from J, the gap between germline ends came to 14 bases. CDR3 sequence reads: CASRTRGSTYEQYF. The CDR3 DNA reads TGTGCCAGCAGAACTAGAGGAAGTACCTACGAGCAGTACTTC.

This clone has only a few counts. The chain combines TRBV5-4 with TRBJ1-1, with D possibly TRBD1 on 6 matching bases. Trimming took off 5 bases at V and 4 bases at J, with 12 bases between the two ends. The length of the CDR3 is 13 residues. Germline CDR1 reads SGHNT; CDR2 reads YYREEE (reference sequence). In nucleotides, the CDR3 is TGTGCCAGCAGATCCACAGGGATCACTGAAGCTTTCTTT. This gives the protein CASRSTGITEAFF.

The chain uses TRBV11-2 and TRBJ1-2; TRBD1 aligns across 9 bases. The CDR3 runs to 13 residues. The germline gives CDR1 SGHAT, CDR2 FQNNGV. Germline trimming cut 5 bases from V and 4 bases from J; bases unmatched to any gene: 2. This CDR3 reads CASSPGQGYGYTF. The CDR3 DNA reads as TGTGCCAGCAGCCCGGGACAGGGCTATGGCTACACCTTC.

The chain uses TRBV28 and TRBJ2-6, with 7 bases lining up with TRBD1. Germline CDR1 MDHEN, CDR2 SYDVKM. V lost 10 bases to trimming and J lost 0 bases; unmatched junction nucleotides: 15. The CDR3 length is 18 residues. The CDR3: CATGGNTGEYSGANVLTF. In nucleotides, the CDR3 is TGTGCCACAGGGGGAAATACAGGGGAATACTCTGGGGCCAACGTCCTGACTTTC.

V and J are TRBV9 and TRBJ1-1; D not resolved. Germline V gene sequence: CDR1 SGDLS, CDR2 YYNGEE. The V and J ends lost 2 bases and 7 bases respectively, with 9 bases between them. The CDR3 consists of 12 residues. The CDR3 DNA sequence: TGTGCCAGCAGCGTCGGTGAGGGTGAAGCTTTCTTT. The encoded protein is CASSVGEGEAFF.

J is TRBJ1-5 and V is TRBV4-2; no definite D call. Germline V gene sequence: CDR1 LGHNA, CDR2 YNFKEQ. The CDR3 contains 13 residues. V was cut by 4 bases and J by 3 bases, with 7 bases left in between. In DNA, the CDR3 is TGTGCCAGCAGCCTGGAGGACAATCAGCCCCAGCATTTT. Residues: CASSLEDNQPQHF.

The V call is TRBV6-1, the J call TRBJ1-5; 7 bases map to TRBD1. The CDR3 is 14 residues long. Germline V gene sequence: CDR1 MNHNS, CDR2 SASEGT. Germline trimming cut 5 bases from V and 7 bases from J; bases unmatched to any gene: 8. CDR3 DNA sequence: TGTGCCAGCAGTAGGGGGCAGGGTTGGCAGCCCCAGCATTTT. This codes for CASSRGQGWQPQHF.

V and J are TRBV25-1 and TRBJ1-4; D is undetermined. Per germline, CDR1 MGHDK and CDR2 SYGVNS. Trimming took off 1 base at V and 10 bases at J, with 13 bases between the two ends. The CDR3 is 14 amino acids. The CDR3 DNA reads TGTGCCAGCAGTGAATCATGGGGAGGTCGAAAACTGTTTTTT. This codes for CASSESWGGRKLFF.

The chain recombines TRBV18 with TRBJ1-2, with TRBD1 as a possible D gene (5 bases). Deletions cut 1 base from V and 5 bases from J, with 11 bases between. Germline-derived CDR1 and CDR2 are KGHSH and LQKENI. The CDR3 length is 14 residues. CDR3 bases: TGTGCCAGCTCACCACTACAGGAAGATTATGGCTACACCTTC. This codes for CASSPLQEDYGYTF.

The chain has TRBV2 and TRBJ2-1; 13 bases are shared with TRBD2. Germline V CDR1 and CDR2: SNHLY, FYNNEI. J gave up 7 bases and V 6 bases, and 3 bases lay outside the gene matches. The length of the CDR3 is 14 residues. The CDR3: CASRGLAGVNEQFF. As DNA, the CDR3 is TGTGCCAGCAGAGGACTAGCGGGGGTTAATGAGCAGTTCTTC.

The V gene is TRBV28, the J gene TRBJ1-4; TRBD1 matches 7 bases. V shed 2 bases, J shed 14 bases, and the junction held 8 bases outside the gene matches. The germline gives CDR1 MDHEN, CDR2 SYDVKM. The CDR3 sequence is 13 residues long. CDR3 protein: CASSLVAGGFLFF. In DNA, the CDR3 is TGTGCCAGCAGTTTAGTAGCAGGGGGTTTCCTGTTTTTT.

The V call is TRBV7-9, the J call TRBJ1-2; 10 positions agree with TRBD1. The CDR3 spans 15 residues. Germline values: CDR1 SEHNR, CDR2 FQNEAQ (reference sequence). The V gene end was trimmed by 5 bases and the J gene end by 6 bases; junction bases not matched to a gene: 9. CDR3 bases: TGTGCCAGCAGCCCCCGACAGGGGGCGTCAGATGGCTACACCTTC. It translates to CASSPRQGASDGYTF.